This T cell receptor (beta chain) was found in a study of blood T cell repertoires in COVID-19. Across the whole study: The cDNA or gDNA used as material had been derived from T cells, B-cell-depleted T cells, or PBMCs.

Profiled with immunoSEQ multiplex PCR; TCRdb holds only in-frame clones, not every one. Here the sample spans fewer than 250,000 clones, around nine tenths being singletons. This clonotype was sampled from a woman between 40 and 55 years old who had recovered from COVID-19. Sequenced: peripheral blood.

The DNA for the CDR3 is TGTGCCAGCAGAGCTCCGGACAGGGGGTCGTTCGAGAGAAACATTCAGTACTTC. The encoded protein is CASRAPDRGSFERNIQYF. The gene calls are TRBV28 and TRBJ2-4; TRBD1 matches at 10 bases. This CDR3 contains 18 residues. The V gene's germline CDR1 is MDHEN and CDR2 SYDVKM. The V and J ends lost 6 bases and 6 bases, in that order; junction bases with no gene match: 17.